This T cell receptor (beta chain) comes out of a study of CXCR3-negative and CXCR3-positive naive CD8 T cells. General observations from the study: In both naive subsets diversity was comparably high, whereas memory CD8+ cells showed much lower diversity. Naive CXCR3-positive and CXCR3-negative cells shared similar TRBV-TRBJ usage, unlike memory cells. Cryopreserved cells showed partially decreased CXCR3 expression, and most assays used fresh PBMCs. Against CXCR3-negative naive cells, CXCR3-positive naive cells showed more hydrophobic TRB CDR3s.

With respect to this clonotype: What it binds is unknown.

Libraries of TRB cDNA were made by 5' RACE and carried UMIs. With the 5' RACE reads reprocessed, TCRdb shows one record per CDR3 protein and no DNA. The table lists about 120,000 distinct CDR3 sequences. Triplicate sorts of some 310,000 cells per CD8+ subset. The clonotype comes from a human donor in good health. Some clones in this sample may be carry-over from other donors' samples. The sample consisted of naive CXCR3+ CD8+ T cells from blood. The subset was: CD45RO-CCR7+CD27+CD95- naive CD8+ T cells expressing CXCR3 (TNR3+).

CDR3 amino acids: CATSTHGLAENNEQFF. The V gene is TRBV15, the J gene TRBJ2-1; as DNA is missing, the TRBD2 call by TCRdb cannot be tested. The V gene's germline CDR1 is LNHNV and CDR2 YYDKDF (reference sequence). This CDR3 comprises 16 residues.